The entry that follows covers one T cell receptor beta chain sequence. The data originate from a study of blood T cell repertoires in COVID-19. Study at large: Samples came from the United States, Italy and Spain, spanning acute and convalescent COVID-19.

Produced via immunoSEQ multiplex PCR; TCRdb's table is partial and in-frame only. The sample yields approximately 300,000 clones, around 85% seen once. Trimming removed 5 bases at V and 5 bases at J, with 15 bases between. The CDR3 loop spans 15 amino acids. In germline, CDR1 is LNHDA, CDR2 SQIVND (reference sequence). Residents of about two dozen US areas, aged about 18 to 95 years, made up the participants. Participants' own reports of clinical history determined their cohort assignment. The sample taken for sequencing was PBMCs or T cells enriched from blood (not recorded which). The chain joins TRBV19 to TRBJ2-2; D may be TRBD1 (6 bases). This TCR came from a woman aged 30 to 39 who had been exposed to COVID-19. CDR3 sequence: CASSVGAKVTGELFF. The DNA of the CDR3 is TGTGCCAGTAGTGTGGGGGCAAAGGTGACCGGGGAGCTGTTTTTT.